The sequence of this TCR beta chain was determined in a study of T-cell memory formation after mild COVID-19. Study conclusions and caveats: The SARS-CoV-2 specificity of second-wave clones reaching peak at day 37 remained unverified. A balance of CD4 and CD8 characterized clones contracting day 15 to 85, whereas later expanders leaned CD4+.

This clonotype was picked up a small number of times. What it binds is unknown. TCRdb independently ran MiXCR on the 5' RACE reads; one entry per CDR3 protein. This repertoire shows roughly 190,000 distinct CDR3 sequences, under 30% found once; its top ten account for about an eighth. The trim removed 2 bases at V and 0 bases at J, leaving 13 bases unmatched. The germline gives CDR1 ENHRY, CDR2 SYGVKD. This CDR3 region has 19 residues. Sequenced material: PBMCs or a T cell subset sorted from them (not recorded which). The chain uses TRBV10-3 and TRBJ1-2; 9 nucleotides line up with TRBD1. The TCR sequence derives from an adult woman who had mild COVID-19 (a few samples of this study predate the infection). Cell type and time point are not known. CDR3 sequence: CAISEGQGSIYTTNYGYTF. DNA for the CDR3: TGTGCCATCAGTGAGGGACAGGGGTCAATCTACACAACTAACTATGGCTACACCTTC.